Following are 17 T cell receptor beta chains from one sample sequenced in a study of cytomegalovirus exposure and HLA in healthy donors. The repertoire was sequenced with immunoSEQ multiplex PCR; TCRdb's copy has only in-frame clones and lacks some. Here the sample spans over 85,000 clones, roughly 84% being singletons. Sequencing was performed on PBMCs. The receptor set was obtained from a woman under 30 in good health and CMV-seropositive.

This clone was found a few times. The rearrangement links TRBV10-1 to TRBJ1-2; no definite D call. Trimming removed 7 bases at V and 7 bases at J, with 16 bases between. Germline CDR1 is WNHNN and CDR2 is SYGVQD (reference sequence). The CDR3 length is 13 residues. CDR3 loop: CASTVLLESGYTF. DNA of the CDR3: TGCGCCAGCACGGTCCTCTTAGAAAGTGGCTACACCTTC.

V and J are TRBV11-1 and TRBJ2-3; 8 bases match TRBD2. V dropped 5 bases and J dropped 0; count of bases not matched to a gene: 7. There are 16 residues in the CDR3. Germline V gene data show CDR1 as SGHAT and CDR2 as FQDESV (reference sequence). CDR3 nucleotide sequence: TGTGCCAGCAGCCTACTGACTAGCGCAAGCACAGATACGCAGTATTTT. It translates to CASSLLTSASTDTQYF.

The chain is built from TRBV15 and TRBJ1-5; D is ambiguous. This CDR3 has 19 residues. The germline CDR1 and CDR2 sequences are LNHNV and YYDKDF (reference sequence). Trimming stripped 1 base from V and 2 bases from J, with 21 bases between. CDR3 loop: CATSRAWLGSRRGNQPQHF. For the CDR3, the DNA is TGTGCCACCAGCAGAGCGTGGTTAGGGAGTCGGCGGGGCAATCAGCCCCAGCATTTT.

This clone was found a few times. J is TRBJ2-5 and V is TRBV7-2; 8 nucleotides agree with TRBD1. Trimming took 5 bases from V and 5 from J; bases not matched to a gene: 10. Germline V CDR1 and CDR2: SGHTA, FQGNSA. The CDR3 has 15 residues. The CDR3 spells CASSLHLPGGETQYF. The CDR3 coding sequence is TGTGCCAGCAGCCTCCATTTACCAGGGGGCGAGACCCAGTACTTC.

The genes are TRBV6-5 and TRBJ2-5; D may be TRBD1 (6 bases). The V end lost 5 bases, the J end lost 1 base, and 14 bases lay between the germline ends. Germline V gene data show CDR1 as MNHEY and CDR2 as SVGAGI. The CDR3 is 15 residues long. CDR3 sequence reads: CASSHTTGPQETQYF. The CDR3 DNA sequence: TGTGCCAGCAGTCACACGACAGGCCCCCAAGAGACCCAGTACTTC.

The chain couples TRBV7-8 to TRBJ2-2; 10 bases agree with TRBD2. The V segment lost 5 bases and the J segment 6 bases; nucleotides outside the gene matches: 9. The CDR3 has 16 amino acids. Germline CDR1 SGHVS, CDR2 FQNEAQ. Here the CDR3 DNA reads TGTGCCAGCAGCCTGACGGAGCGGGGGGGGTCCGGGGAGCTGTTTTTT. Translated: CASSLTERGGSGELFF.

The chain carries TRBV27 and TRBJ1-4, with D hard to call. The V end was cut by 1 base, the J end by 3 bases, with 15 bases between. The CDR3 has 17 residues. Germline-derived CDR1 and CDR2 are MNHEY and SMNVEV (reference sequence). CDR3 sequence: CASSLWSGSGANEKLFF. CDR3 DNA: TGTGCCAGCAGTTTATGGTCCGGGAGCGGGGCTAATGAAAAACTGTTTTTT.

V and J are TRBV15 and TRBJ1-3; D may be TRBD1 (5 bases). Trimming cost V 5 bases and J 1 base, with 18 bases left between them. Germline loops: CDR1 LNHNV, CDR2 YYDKDF (reference sequence). This CDR3 region has 17 residues. The CDR3 DNA reads TGTGCCACCAGCCGAGGTGGGGCAGCCTATTCTGGAAACACCATATATTTT. Encoded protein: CATSRGGAAYSGNTIYF.

The CDR3 region is CASTRTVMDGYTF. In nucleotides, the CDR3 is TGCGCCAGCACCCGCACAGTGATGGATGGCTACACCTTC. The rearrangement uses TRBV10-2 and TRBJ1-2; D unresolved. The CDR3 loop spans 13 amino acids. Trimming removed 7 bases from V and 6 bases from J, with 15 bases in between. Germline lookup yields CDR1 WSHSY and CDR2 SAAADI.

The chain joins TRBV18 to TRBJ1-1, with 9 bases lining up with TRBD1. Germline V gene sequence: CDR1 KGHSH, CDR2 LQKENI. V lost 3 bases to trimming and J lost 0 bases; unmatched junction nucleotides: 5. This CDR3 contains 16 residues. This CDR3 reads CASSPRQGELNTEAFF. DNA of the CDR3: TGTGCCAGCTCACCCCGACAGGGGGAATTGAACACTGAAGCTTTCTTT.

This clone was counted a few times. J is TRBJ1-6 and V is TRBV5-1; 9 positions match TRBD1. This CDR3 is 14 amino acids long. Germline CDR1 SGHRS, CDR2 YFSETQ. V shed 4 bases, J shed 7 bases, and the junction held 3 bases outside the gene matches. CDR3 sequence (DNA): TGCGCCAGCAGCGTGACAGGGGGAAATTCACCCCTCCACTTT. Residues: CASSVTGGNSPLHF.

This clone was detected a few times. The chain is built from TRBV28 and TRBJ2-3, with unresolved D. CDR1 and CDR2 from the germline V gene are MDHEN and SYDVKM. The CDR3 covers 13 residues. Trimming removed 6 bases at V and 2 bases at J, with 9 bases between. Written as DNA, the CDR3 is TGTGCCAGCAGCAGTACAGACACAGATACGCAGTATTTT. Translating gives CASSSTDTDTQYF.

The chain uses TRBV29-1 and TRBJ2-3, with D possibly TRBD1 on 6 matching bases. The V end lost 2 bases, the J end lost 0 bases, and 18 bases lay between the germline ends. Germline V gene lookup returns CDR1 SQVTM and CDR2 ANQGSEA. The CDR3 has 17 residues. The CDR3 sequence is CSVEMGQGIGSTDTQYF. CDR3 bases: TGCAGCGTTGAAATGGGACAAGGGATTGGTAGCACAGATACGCAGTATTTT.

The V and J genes are TRBV12-5 and TRBJ1-1, with 8 bases identical to TRBD1. V lost 6 bases and J lost 4; bases outside the gene matches: 7. The CDR3 loop spans 14 amino acids. Germline V gene lookup returns CDR1 LGHNT and CDR2 FRNRAP. The CDR3 loop reads CASGPDREVTEAFF. DNA of the CDR3: TGTGCTAGTGGACCGGACAGGGAGGTCACTGAAGCTTTCTTT.

Points on this clone: Without the conserved terminal phenylalanine or tryptophan, this CDR3 likely stems from a read error. No DNA is shown, since the ends of the CDR3 on it are uncertain; the CDR3 is the one TCRdb lists. The chain joins TRBV28 to TRBJ1-2; the listed D gene, TRBD1, was not tested against the DNA. Looked up from germline, CDR1 is MDHEN and CDR2 is SYDVKM. The CDR3 region is 13 residues in length, termini included. Here the CDR3 reads CASSFGRPYPPPL.

The CDR3 DNA is TGTGCCAGCAGTTTCGGACCGACAGGGTCCAATGAGCAGTTCTTC. Protein sequence: CASSFGPTGSNEQFF. This chain links TRBV28 with TRBJ2-1; 7 bases agree with TRBD1. There are 15 residues in the CDR3. Germline CDR1 MDHEN, CDR2 SYDVKM. After removal of 3 bases from V and 6 bases from J, the junction contained 8 bases not matched to a gene.

This sequence joins TRBV10-1 and TRBJ2-1; the D gene is possibly TRBD2 (8 bases). Per germline, CDR1 WNHNN and CDR2 SYGVQD (reference sequence). The V end was cut by 3 bases, the J end by 7 bases, with 19 bases between. The CDR3 is 16 amino acids. This chain's CDR3 is CASSDPGGERGNEQFF. The CDR3 DNA reads TGCGCCAGCAGTGACCCAGGGGGGGAGCGGGGGAATGAGCAGTTCTTC.